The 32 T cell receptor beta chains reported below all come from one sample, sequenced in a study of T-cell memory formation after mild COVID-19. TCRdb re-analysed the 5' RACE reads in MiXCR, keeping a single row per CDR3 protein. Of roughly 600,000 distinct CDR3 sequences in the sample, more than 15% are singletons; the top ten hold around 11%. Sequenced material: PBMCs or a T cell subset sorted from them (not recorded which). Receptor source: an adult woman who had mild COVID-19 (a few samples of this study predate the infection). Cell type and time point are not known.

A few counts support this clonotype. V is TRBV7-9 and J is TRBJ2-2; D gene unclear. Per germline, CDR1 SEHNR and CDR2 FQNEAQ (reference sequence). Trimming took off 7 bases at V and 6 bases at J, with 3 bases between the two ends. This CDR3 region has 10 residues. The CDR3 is CASTAGELFF. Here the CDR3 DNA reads TGTGCCAGCACAGCCGGGGAGCTGTTTTTT.

CDR3 sequence: CASSRRGGETGELFF. CDR3 sequence (DNA): TGTGCCAGCAGCCGACGGGGGGGCGAGACCGGGGAGCTGTTTTTT. The chain carries TRBV7-3 and TRBJ2-2, with 8 bases aligning to TRBD2. Unmatched junction bases numbered 7, after V lost 5 bases and J lost 5 bases. Germline V gene sequence: CDR1 SGHTA, CDR2 FQGTGA. The CDR3 consists of 15 residues.

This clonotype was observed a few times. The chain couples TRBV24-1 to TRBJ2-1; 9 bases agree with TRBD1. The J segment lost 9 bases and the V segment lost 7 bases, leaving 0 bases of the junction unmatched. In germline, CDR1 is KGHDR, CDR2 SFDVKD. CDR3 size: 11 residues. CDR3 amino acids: CATRQGAEQFF. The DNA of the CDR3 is TGTGCCACCAGACAGGGGGCTGAGCAGTTCTTC.

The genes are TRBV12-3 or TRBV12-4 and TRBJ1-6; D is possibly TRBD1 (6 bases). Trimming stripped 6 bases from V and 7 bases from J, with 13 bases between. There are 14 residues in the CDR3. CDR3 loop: CASSWTDRNSPLHF. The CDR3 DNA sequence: TGTGCCAGCAGCTGGACAGACCGGAATTCACCCCTCCACTTT.

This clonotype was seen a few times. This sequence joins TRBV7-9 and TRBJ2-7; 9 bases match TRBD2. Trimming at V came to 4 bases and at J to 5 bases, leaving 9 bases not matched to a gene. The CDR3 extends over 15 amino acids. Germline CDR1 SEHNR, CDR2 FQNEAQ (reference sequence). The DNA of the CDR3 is TGTGCCAGCAGCTCTAGCGGGACAGTATCGAACGAGCAGTACTTC. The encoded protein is CASSSSGTVSNEQYF.

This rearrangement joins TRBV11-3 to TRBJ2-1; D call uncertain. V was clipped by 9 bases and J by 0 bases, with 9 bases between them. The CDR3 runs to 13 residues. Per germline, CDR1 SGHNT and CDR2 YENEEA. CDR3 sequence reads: CASTESSYNEQFF. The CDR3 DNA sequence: TGTGCCAGTACCGAGAGCTCCTACAATGAGCAGTTCTTC. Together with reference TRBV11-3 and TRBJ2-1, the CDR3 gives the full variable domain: EAGVVQSPRYKIIEKKQPVAFWCNPISGHNTLYWYLQNLGQGPELLIRYENEEAVDDSQLPKDRFSAERLKGVDSTLKIQPAELGDSAVYLCASTESSYNEQFFGPGTRLTVL.

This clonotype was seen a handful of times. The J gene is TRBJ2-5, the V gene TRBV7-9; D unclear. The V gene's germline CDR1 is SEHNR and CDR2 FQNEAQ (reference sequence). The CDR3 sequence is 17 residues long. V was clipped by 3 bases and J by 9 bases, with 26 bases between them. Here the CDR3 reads CASSFPQEVSLGRAQYF. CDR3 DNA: TGTGCCAGCAGCTTCCCACAAGAGGTTTCACTTGGCCGGGCCCAGTACTTC.

CDR3 DNA: TGTGCCAGCAGCTCGATGACAGAGGGACCCTATGGCTACACCTTC. This sequence encodes CASSSMTEGPYGYTF. The chain is built from TRBV3-1 and TRBJ1-2; D might be TRBD1 (5 bases). Germline CDR1 is LGHDT and CDR2 is YNNKEL (reference sequence). V was pared by 5 bases and J by 4 bases, with 17 bases between. This CDR3 spans 15 amino acids.

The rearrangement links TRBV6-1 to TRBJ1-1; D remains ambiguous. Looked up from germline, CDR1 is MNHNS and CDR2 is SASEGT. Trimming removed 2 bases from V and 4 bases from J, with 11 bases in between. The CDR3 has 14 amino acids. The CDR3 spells CASSEQAMATEAFF. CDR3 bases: TGTGCCAGCAGTGAACAAGCCATGGCCACTGAAGCTTTCTTT.

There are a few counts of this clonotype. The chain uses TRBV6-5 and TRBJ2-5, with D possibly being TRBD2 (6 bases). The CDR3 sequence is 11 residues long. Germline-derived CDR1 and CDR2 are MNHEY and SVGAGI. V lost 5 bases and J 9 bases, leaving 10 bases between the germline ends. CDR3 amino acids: CASSPGTSQYF. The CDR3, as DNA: TGTGCCAGCAGTCCAGGGACTTCCCAGTACTTC.

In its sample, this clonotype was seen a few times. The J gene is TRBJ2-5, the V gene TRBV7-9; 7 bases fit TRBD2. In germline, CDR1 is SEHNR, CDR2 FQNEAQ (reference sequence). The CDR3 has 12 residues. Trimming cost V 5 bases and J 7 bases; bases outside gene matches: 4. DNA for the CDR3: TGTGCCAGCAGCCAGACGGGGGGGACCCAGTACTTC. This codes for CASSQTGGTQYF.

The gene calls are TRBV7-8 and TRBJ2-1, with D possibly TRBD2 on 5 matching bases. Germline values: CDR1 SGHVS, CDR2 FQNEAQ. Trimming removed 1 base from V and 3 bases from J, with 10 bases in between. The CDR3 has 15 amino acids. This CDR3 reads CASSLGESVYNEQFF. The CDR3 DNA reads TGTGCCAGCAGCTTAGGGGAGTCCGTCTACAATGAGCAGTTCTTC.

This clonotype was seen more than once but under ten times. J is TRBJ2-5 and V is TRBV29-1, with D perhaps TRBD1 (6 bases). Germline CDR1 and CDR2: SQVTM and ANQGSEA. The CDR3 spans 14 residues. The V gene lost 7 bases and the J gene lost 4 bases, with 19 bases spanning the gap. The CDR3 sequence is CSALKQGWAETQYF. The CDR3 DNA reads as TGCAGCGCCCTGAAACAGGGTTGGGCAGAGACCCAGTACTTC.

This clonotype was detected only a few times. Here the CDR3 DNA reads TGTGCCAGCAGCTTAGCCCCGGGCCAAGAGACCCAGTACTTC. Protein: CASSLAPGQETQYF. V is TRBV7-9 and J is TRBJ2-5, with no clear D. Germline assignment: CDR1 SEHNR and CDR2 FQNEAQ (reference sequence). CDR3 length equals 14 residues. With 0 bases removed from V and 1 base from J, the gap between germline ends came to 6 bases.

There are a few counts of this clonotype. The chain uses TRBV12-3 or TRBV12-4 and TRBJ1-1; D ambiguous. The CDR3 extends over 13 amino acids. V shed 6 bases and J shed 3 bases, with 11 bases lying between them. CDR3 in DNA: TGTGCCAGCAGACTCCCAGGACACACTGAAGCTTTCTTT. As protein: CASRLPGHTEAFF.

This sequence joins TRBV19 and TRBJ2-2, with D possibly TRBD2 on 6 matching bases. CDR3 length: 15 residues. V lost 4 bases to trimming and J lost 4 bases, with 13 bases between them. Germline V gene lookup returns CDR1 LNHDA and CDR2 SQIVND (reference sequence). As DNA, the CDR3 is TGTGCCAGTAGTAGCCTAGCGTCGGGCACCGGGGAGCTGTTTTTT. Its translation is CASSSLASGTGELFF.

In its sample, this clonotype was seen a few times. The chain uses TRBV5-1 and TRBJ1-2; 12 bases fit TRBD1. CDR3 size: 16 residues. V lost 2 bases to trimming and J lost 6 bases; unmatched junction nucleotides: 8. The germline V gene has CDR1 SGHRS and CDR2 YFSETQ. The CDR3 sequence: CASSLASGTGGNGYTF. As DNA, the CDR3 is TGCGCCAGCAGCTTAGCTTCTGGGACAGGGGGCAATGGCTACACCTTC.

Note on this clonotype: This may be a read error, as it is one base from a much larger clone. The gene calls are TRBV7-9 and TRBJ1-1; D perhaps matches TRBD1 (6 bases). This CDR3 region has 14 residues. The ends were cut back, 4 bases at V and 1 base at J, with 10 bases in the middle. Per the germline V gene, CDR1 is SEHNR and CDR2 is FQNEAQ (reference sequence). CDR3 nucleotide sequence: TGTGCCAGCAGCTCCCAGGGGAGGAACACTGAAGCTTTCTTT. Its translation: CASSSQGRNTEAFF.

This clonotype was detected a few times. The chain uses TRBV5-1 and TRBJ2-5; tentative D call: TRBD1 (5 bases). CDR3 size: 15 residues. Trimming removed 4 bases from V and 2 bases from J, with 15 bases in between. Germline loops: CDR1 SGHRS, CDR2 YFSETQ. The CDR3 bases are TGCGCCAGCAGCACCCAGGGAAGGGTACAAGAGACCCAGTACTTC. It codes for CASSTQGRVQETQYF. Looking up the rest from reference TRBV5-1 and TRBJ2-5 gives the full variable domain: KAGVTQTPRYLIKTRGQQVTLSCSPISGHRSVSWYQQTPGQGLQFLFEYFSETQRNKGNFPGRFSGRQFSNSRSEMNVSTLELGDSALYLCASSTQGRVQETQYFGPGTRLLVL.

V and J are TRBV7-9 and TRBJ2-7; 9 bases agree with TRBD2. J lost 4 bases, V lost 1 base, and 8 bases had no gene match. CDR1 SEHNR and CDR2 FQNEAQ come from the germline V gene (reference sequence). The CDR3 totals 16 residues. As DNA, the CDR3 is TGTGCCAGCAGCTTAGTCCTGGCGGGAGGGCCGTACGAGCAGTACTTC. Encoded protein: CASSLVLAGGPYEQYF.

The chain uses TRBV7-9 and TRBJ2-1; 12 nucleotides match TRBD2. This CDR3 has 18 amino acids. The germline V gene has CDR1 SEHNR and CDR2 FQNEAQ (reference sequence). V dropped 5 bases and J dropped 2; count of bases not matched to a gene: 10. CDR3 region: CASSPRTSGRPAYNEQFF. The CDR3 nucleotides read TGTGCCAGCAGCCCCCGAACTAGCGGGAGGCCAGCCTACAATGAGCAGTTCTTC.

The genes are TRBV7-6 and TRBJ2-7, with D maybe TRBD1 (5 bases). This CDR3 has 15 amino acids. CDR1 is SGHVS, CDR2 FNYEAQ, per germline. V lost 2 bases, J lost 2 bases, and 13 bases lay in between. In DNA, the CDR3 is TGTGCCAGCAGCTTATGGTCAGGGCCGGCCTACGAGCAGTACTTC. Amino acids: CASSLWSGPAYEQYF.

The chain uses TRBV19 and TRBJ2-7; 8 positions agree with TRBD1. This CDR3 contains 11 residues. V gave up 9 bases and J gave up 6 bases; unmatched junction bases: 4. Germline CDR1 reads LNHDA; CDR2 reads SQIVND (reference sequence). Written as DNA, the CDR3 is TGTGCCAGCAGGACAGGGACCGAGCAGTACTTC. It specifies CASRTGTEQYF.

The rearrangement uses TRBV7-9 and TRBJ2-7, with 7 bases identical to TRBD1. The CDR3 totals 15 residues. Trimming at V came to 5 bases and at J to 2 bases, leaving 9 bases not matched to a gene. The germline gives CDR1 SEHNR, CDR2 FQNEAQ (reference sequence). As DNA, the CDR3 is TGTGCCAGCAGCCTTCGACAGGGAGATCCCTACGAGCAGTACTTC. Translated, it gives CASSLRQGDPYEQYF.

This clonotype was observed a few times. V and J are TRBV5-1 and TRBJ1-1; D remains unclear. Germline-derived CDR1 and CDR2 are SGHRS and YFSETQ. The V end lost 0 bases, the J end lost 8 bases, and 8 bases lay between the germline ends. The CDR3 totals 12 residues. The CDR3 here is CASSLEGGEAFF. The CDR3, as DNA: TGCGCCAGCAGCTTGGAGGGAGGGGAAGCTTTCTTT.

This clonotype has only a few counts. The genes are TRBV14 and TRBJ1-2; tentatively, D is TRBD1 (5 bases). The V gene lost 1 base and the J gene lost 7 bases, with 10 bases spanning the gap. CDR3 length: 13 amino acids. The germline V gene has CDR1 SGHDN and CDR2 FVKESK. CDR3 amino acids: CASSQGGASGYTF. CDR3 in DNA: TGTGCCAGCAGCCAAGGAGGGGCTAGTGGCTACACCTTC.

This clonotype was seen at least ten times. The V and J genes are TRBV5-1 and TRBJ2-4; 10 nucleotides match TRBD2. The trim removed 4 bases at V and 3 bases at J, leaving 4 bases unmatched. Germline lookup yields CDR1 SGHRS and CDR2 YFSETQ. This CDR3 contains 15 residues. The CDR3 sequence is CASSVAGGGKNIQYF. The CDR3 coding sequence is TGCGCCAGCAGCGTAGCGGGAGGCGGCAAAAACATTCAGTACTTC.

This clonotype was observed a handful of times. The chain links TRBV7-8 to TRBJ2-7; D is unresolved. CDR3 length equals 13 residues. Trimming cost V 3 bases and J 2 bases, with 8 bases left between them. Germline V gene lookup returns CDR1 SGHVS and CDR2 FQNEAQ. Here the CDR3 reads CASSFHVAYEQYF. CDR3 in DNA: TGTGCCAGCAGCTTTCACGTCGCCTACGAGCAGTACTTC.

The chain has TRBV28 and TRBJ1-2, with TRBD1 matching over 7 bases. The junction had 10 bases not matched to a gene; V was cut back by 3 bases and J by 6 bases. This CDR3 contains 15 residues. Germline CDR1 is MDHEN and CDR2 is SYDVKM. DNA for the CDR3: TGTGCCAGCAGTTTCTTGAGGGGGGACAGAAATGGCTACACCTTC. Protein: CASSFLRGDRNGYTF.

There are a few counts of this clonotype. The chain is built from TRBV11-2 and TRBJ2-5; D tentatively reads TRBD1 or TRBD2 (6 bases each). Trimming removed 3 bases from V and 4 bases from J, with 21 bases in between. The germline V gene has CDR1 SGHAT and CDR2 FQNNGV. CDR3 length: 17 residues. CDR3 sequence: CASSLGGSSWTIETQYF. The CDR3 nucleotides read TGTGCCAGCAGCTTGGGGGGCTCATCATGGACAATAGAGACCCAGTACTTC.

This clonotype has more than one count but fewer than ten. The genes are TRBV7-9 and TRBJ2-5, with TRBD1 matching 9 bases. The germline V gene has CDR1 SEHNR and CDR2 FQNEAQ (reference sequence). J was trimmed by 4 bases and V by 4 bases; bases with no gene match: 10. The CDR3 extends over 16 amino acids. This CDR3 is CASSSNRGPSGETQYF. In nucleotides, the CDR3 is TGTGCCAGCAGCTCTAACAGGGGGCCATCTGGAGAGACCCAGTACTTC.

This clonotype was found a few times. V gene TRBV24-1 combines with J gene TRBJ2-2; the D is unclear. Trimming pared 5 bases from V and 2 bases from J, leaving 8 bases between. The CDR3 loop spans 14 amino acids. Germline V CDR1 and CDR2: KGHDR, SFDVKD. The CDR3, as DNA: TGTGCCACCAGTGCCGCAGACAACACCGGGGAGCTGTTTTTT. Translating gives CATSAADNTGELFF.